This TCR beta chain stems from a study of cytomegalovirus exposure and HLA in healthy donors. Regarding the study as a whole: TCR beta chains numbering some 160 were designated cytomegalovirus-associated.

This clone was detected a few times. Antigen unknown. Measured with immunoSEQ multiplex PCR; TCRdb has only the in-frame clones, and not every one. The sample contains fewer than 200,000 clones, about nine tenths of which appear only once. The TCR sequence derives from a woman aged 25-40 years in good health and CMV-seronegative. Material for sequencing was PBMCs.

CDR3 loop: CASTLTVSSNQPQHF. The CDR3, as DNA: TGTGCCAGTACGTTGACAGTCTCTAGCAATCAGCCCCAGCATTTT. The gene calls are TRBV19 and TRBJ1-5; weak D call: TRBD1 (5 bases). The germline V gene has CDR1 LNHDA and CDR2 SQIVND (reference sequence). The CDR3 is made up of 15 amino acids. Trimming shortened V by 7 bases and J by 0 bases, and 13 bases separated the two germline ends.